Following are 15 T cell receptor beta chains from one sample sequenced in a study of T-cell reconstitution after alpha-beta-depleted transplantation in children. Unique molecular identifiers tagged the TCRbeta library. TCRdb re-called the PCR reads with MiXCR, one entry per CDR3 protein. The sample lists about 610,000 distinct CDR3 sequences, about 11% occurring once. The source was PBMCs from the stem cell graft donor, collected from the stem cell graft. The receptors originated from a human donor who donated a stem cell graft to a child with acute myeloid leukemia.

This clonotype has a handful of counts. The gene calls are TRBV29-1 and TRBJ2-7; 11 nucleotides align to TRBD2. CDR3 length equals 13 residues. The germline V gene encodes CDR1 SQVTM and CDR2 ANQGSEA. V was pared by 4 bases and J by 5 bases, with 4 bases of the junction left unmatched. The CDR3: CSVVPGLADEQYF. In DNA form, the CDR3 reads TGCAGCGTTGTCCCGGGACTAGCGGACGAGCAGTACTTC.

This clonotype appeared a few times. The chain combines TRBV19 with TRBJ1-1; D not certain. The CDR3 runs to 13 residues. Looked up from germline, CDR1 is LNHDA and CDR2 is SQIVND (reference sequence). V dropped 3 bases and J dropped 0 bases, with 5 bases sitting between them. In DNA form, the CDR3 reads TGTGCCAGTAGTATCTCAGTGAACACTGAAGCTTTCTTT. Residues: CASSISVNTEAFF.

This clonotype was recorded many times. The CDR3 sequence is CASSYHTDTQYF. CDR3 coding DNA: TGTGCCAGCAGCTACCACACAGATACGCAGTATTTT. The chain is built from TRBV7-2 and TRBJ2-3; D is ambiguous. The CDR3 is made up of 12 amino acids. Trimming left V 4 bases short and J 2 bases short, with 4 bases between. Germline V CDR1 and CDR2: SGHTA, FQGNSA.

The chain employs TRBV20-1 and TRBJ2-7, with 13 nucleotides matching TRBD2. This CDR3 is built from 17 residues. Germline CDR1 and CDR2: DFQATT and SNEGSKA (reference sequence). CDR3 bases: TGCTGCGCTAGAGTTGCGACTAGCGGGAGGAGTTCCTACGAGCAGTACTTC. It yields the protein CCARVATSGRSSYEQYF.

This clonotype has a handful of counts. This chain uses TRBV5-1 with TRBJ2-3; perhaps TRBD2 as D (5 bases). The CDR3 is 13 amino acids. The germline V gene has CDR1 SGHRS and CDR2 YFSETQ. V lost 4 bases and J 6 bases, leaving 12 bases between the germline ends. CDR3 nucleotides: TGCGCCAGCAGCCGAAATACTAGGGATACGCAGTATTTT. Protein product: CASSRNTRDTQYF. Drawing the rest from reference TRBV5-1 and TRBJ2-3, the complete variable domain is KAGVTQTPRYLIKTRGQQVTLSCSPISGHRSVSWYQQTPGQGLQFLFEYFSETQRNKGNFPGRFSGRQFSNSRSEMNVSTLELGDSALYLCASSRNTRDTQYFGPGTRLTVL.

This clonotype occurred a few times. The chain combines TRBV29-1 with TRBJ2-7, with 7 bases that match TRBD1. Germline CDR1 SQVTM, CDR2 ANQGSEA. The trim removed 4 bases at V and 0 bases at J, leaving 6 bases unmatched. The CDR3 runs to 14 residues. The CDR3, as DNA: TGCAGCGTTGGATCGGCAGGGGGCTCCTACGAGCAGTACTTC. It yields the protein CSVGSAGGSYEQYF.

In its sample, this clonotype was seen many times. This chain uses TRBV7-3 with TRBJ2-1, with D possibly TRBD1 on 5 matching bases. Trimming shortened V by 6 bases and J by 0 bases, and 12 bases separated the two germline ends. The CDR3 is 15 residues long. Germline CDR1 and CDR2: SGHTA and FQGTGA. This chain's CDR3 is CASSLGASSYNEQFF. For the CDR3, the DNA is TGTGCCAGCAGTTTAGGGGCTAGCTCCTACAATGAGCAGTTCTTC.

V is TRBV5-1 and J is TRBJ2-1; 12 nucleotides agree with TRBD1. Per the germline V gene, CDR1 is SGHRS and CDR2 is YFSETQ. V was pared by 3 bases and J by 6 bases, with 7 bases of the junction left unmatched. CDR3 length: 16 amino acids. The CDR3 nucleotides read TGCGCCAGCAGCTGGGGGACAGGGGGCGTCATCAATGAGCAGTTCTTC. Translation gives CASSWGTGGVINEQFF.

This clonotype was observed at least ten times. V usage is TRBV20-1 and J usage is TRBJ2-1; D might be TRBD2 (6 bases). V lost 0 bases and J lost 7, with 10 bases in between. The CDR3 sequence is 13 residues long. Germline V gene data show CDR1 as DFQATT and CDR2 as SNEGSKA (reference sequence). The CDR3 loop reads CSARDGAGNEQFF. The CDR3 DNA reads TGCAGTGCTAGAGATGGGGCGGGGAATGAGCAGTTCTTC.

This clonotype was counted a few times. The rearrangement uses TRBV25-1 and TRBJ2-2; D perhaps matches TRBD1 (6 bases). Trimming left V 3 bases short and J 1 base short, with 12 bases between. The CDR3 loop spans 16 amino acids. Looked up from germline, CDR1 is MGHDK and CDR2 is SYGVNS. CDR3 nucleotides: TGTGCCAGCAGTGATTCTGGACAGCAGAACACCGGGGAGCTGTTTTTT. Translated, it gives CASSDSGQQNTGELFF. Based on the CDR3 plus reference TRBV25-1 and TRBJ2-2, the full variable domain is EADIYQTPRYLVIGTGKKITLECSQTMGHDKMYWYQQDPGMELHLIHYSYGVNSTEKGDLSSESTVSRIRTEHFPLTLESARPSHTSQYLCASSDSGQQNTGELFFGEGSRLTVL.

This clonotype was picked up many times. Here the CDR3 DNA reads TGCAGTGAGGAACGGGAGGCGAACACCGGGGAGCTGTTTTTT. Protein: CSEEREANTGELFF. This chain uses TRBV20-1 with TRBJ2-2; 7 nucleotides align to TRBD2. CDR1 and CDR2 (germline): DFQATT, SNEGSKA (reference sequence). The CDR3 is 14 residues long. The V segment lost 7 bases and the J segment 0 bases; nucleotides outside the gene matches: 5.

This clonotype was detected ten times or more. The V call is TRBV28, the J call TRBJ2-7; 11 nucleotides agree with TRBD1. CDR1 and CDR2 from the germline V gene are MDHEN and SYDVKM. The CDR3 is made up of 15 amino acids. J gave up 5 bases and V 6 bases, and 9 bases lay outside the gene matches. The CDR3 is CASRWVDRGPHEQYF. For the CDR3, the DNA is TGTGCCAGCAGATGGGTGGACAGGGGGCCCCACGAGCAGTACTTC.

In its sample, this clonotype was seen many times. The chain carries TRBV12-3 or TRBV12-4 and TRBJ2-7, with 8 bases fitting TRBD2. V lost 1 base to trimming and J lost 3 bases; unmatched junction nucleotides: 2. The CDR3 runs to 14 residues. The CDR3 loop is CASSLGGTSYEQYF. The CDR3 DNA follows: TGTGCCAGCAGTTTAGGGGGGACTAGCTACGAGCAGTACTTC.

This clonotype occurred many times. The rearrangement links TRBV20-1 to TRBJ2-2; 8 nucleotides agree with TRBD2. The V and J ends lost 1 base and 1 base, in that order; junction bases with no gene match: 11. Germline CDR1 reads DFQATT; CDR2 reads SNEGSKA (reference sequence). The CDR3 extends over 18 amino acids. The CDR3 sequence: CSARAGLASPGNTGELFF. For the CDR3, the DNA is TGCAGTGCTAGAGCTGGACTAGCTTCTCCGGGGAACACCGGGGAGCTGTTTTTT.

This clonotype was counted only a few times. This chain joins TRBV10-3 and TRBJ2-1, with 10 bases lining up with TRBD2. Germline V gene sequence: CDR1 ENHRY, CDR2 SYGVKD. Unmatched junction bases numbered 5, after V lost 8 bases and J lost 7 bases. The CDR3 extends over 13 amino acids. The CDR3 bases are TGTGCCATCGGACTAGCGGTTAGTAATGAGCAGTTCTTC. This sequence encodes CAIGLAVSNEQFF.